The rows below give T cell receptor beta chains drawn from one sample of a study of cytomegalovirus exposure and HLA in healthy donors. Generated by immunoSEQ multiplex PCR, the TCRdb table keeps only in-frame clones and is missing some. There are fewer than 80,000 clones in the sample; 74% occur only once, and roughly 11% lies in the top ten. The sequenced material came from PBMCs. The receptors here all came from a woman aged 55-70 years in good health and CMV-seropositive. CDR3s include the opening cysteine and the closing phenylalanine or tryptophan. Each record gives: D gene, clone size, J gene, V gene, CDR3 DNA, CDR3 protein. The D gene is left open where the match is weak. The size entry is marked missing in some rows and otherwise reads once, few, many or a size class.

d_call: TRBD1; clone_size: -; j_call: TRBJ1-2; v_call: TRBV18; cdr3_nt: TGTGCCAGCTCACCGGGACAGGGGGATTGGGGCTACACCTTC; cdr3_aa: CASSPGQGDWGYTF
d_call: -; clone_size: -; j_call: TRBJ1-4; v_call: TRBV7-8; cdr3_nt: TGTGCCAGCACCCTCGACAGACGTAATGAAAAACTGTTTTTT; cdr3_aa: CASTLDRRNEKLFF
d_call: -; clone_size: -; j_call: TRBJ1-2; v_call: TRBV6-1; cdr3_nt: TGTGCCAGCAGTGAATTTACAGCCTATGGCTACACCTTC; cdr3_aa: CASSEFTAYGYTF
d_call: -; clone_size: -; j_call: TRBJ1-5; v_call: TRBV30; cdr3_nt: TGTGCCTGGAGTGTCGGGGAGAGCAATCAGCCCCAGCATTTT; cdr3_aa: CAWSVGESNQPQHF
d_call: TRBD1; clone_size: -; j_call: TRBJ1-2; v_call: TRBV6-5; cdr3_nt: TGTGCCAGCACTAAAACAGGGGCCTATGGCTACACCTTC; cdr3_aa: CASTKTGAYGYTF
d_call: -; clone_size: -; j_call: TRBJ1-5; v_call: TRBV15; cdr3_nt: TGTGCCACCAGCAGAGAGACTTGGACCACTGAACAGGGACAGCCCCAGCATTTT; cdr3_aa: CATSRETWTTEQGQPQHF
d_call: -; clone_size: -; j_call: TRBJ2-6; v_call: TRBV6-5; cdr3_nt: TGTGCCAGCAAGGAGGGGGCGTCCGGGGCCAACGTCCTGACTTTC; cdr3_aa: CASKEGASGANVLTF
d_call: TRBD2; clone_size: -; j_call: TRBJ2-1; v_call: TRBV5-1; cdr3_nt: TGCGCCAGCAGCGAGGGACTAGCGATCTACAATGAGCAGTTCTTC; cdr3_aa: CASSEGLAIYNEQFF
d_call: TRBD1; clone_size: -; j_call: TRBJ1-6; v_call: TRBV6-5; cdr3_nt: TGTGCCAGCAGTGCAGGGACAGCGGTGCGATCACCCCTCCACTTT; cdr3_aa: CASSAGTAVRSPLHF
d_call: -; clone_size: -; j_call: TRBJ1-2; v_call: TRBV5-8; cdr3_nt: TGTGCCAGCAGCTTGGTGGGCAGCCTTAACTATGGCTACACCTTC; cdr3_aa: CASSLVGSLNYGYTF
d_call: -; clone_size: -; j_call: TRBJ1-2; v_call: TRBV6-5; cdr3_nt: TGTGCCAGCAGTTACGTTCGGGGGGCTAACTATGGCTACACCTTC; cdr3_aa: CASSYVRGANYGYTF
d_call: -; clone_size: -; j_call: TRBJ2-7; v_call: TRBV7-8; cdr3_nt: TGTGCCAGCAGCTTGGTTGTATTCGAGCAGGTCGAATACGAGCAGTACTTC; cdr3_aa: CASSLVVFEQVEYEQYF
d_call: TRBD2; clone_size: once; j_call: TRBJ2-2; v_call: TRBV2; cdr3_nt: TGTGCCAGCAGGAAACTAGCGGGAGGGGGCGGGGAGCTGTTTTTT; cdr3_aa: CASRKLAGGGGELFF
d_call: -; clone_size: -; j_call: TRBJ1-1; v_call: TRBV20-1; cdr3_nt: TGCAGTGCTAGAGTCGACACTGAAGCTTTCTTT; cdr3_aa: CSARVDTEAFF
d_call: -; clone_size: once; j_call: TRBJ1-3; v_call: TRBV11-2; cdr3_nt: TGTGCCAGCAGCCCGGGGATCTCGGGAAACACCATATATTTT; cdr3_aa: CASSPGISGNTIYF